This TCR beta chain derives from a study of cytomegalovirus exposure and HLA in healthy donors. CDR1 is MGHRA and CDR2 is YSYEKL in the germline V gene. Unmatched junction bases numbered 6, after V lost 4 bases and J lost 0 bases. The CDR3 runs to 15 residues. This clone was detected a few times. PCR involved 60 Vbeta and 13 Jbeta primers. Here immunoSEQ multiplex PCR was the method, and the copy in TCRdb shows in-frame clones only, minus some. The sample shows 250,000 to 350,000 clones, 75% to 90% of them seen only once. Sequencing input: PBMCs. V is TRBV4-1 and J is TRBJ2-7; TRBD1 matches 7 bases. The TCR sequence derives from a middle-aged man in good health and CMV-seropositive. The DNA of the CDR3 is TGCGCCAGCAGCCTCGTTGGGGACAGCTCCTACGAGCAGTACTTC. It codes for CASSLVGDSSYEQYF.